A selection of T cell receptor beta chains follows, all from one sample in a study of T cell repertoires in cytomegalovirus infection. TCRdb fed the reads into MiXCR, producing one record per CDR3 protein. The table records 150,000 to 160,000 distinct CDR3 sequences, 23% of them present only once. Sequenced sample: PBMCs. The receptor set was obtained from a human donor in good health (CMV status not recorded). Some clones in this sample may be carry-over from other donors' samples. Both conserved end residues are part of each CDR3. A D gene is named only where the DNA matches it firmly. Size values are once, few and many counts, or a class for expanded clones, and some rows have none.

j_call	d_call	v_call	clone_size	cdr3_aa	cdr3_nt
TRBJ2-5	TRBD2	TRBV24-1	-	CATSDPGGSPQETQYF	TGTGCCACCAGTGACCCCGGCGGGAGCCCTCAAGAGACCCAGTACTTC
TRBJ2-2	-	TRBV11-3	many	CASSLSTGELFF	TGTGCCAGCAGCTTATCCACCGGGGAGCTGTTTTTT
TRBJ2-3	-	TRBV7-6	medium-sized	CASSSPGAVTDTQYF	TGTGCCAGCAGCTCCCCGGGGGCCGTCACAGATACGCAGTATTTT
TRBJ1-6	TRBD1	TRBV7-2	many	CASSLGTGLSPLHF	TGTGCCAGCAGCCTCGGGACAGGGCTTTCACCCCTCCACTTT
TRBJ2-1	-	TRBV24-1	-	CATSDPPHASSYNEQFF	TGTGCCACCAGTGATCCCCCCCATGCGAGCTCCTACAATGAGCAGTTCTTC
TRBJ1-4	-	TRBV27	-	CASRGTTNEKLFF	TGTGCCAGCAGGGGTACTACTAATGAAAAACTGTTTTTT
TRBJ1-1	-	TRBV14	-	CASSQGPGGYTEAFF	TGTGCCAGCAGCCAAGGTCCGGGAGGGTACACTGAAGCTTTCTTT
TRBJ2-4	-	TRBV7-2	-	CAISVKRQGKNIQYF	TGTGCCATCAGCGTGAAACGGCAGGGTAAAAACATTCAGTACTTC
TRBJ2-7	-	TRBV28	-	CASSPTGGIHEQYF	TGTGCCAGCAGTCCCACCGGGGGAATCCACGAGCAGTACTTC
TRBJ2-7	-	TRBV5-5	-	CASSSGIAETYEQYF	TGTGCCAGCAGCTCGGGAATAGCGGAGACCTACGAGCAGTACTTC
TRBJ2-3	-	TRBV28	-	CASRFTGRGPDTQYF	TGTGCCAGCAGGTTCACCGGCAGGGGCCCAGATACGCAGTATTTT
TRBJ2-7	TRBD1	TRBV7-9	few	CASSPPTGDEQYF	TGTGCCAGCAGCCCGCCGACAGGGGACGAGCAGTACTTC
TRBJ1-4	-	TRBV7-9	few	CASSLMGSQEKLFF	TGTGCCAGCAGCTTAATGGGGTCCCAAGAAAAACTGTTTTTT
TRBJ1-1	-	TRBV5-1	-	CASSLEDSLNTEAFF	TGCGCCAGCAGCTTGGAGGACAGTTTGAACACTGAAGCTTTCTTT
TRBJ2-5	-	TRBV12-3/TRBV12-4	few	CASSLRPGGPQYF	TGTGCCAGCAGTTTAAGGCCAGGAGGGCCCCAGTACTTC
TRBJ1-1	TRBD1	TRBV7-2	many	CASSFYGTGGTQAFF	TGTGCCAGCAGCTTTTACGGGACAGGGGGCACCCAAGCTTTCTTT
TRBJ2-7	-	TRBV30	-	CAWSSSYEQYF	TGTGCCTGGAGTAGCTCCTACGAGCAGTACTTC
TRBJ1-2	-	TRBV20-1	once	CSARSASSPRPYGYTF	TGCAGTGCTAGATCGGCCAGCTCGCCGCGCCCCTATGGCTACACCTTC
TRBJ2-1	-	TRBV27	-	CASSLSESNEQFF	TGTGCCAGCAGTTTATCGGAGTCCAATGAGCAGTTCTTC
TRBJ1-2	-	TRBV28	few	CASSSTGGMGSYGYTF	TGTGCCAGCAGTTCTACCGGCGGGATGGGGAGCTATGGCTACACCTTC
TRBJ2-3	TRBD1	TRBV4-3	-	CASSQGGQRSTDTQYF	TGCGCCAGCAGCCAAGGGGGACAGCGTAGCACAGATACGCAGTATTTT
TRBJ1-5	-	TRBV2	many	CASNVWGASQPQHF	TGTGCCAGCAATGTCTGGGGGGCTAGCCAGCCCCAGCATTTT
TRBJ2-5	TRBD1	TRBV12-3/TRBV12-4	many	CASSLGTGGRLRETQYF	TGTGCCAGCAGTTTAGGGACAGGGGGCCGCCTACGGGAGACCCAGTACTTC
TRBJ2-3	-	TRBV29-1	few	CAGDTQYF	TGCGCAGGGGATACGCAGTATTTT
TRBJ2-7	-	TRBV28	few	CASGPPGFSYEQYF	TGTGCCAGCGGCCCCCCAGGGTTCTCCTACGAGCAGTACTTC
TRBJ1-5	TRBD1	TRBV27	few	CASADREGQPQHF	TGTGCCAGCGCCGACAGGGAGGGTCAGCCCCAGCATTTT
TRBJ2-1	-	TRBV15	few	CATSRRADHSYNEQFF	TGTGCCACCAGCAGGCGAGCGGACCACTCCTACAATGAGCAGTTCTTC
TRBJ2-1	-	TRBV3-1	-	CASSRGFGGNEQFF	TGTGCCAGCAGTCGGGGATTCGGAGGAAATGAGCAGTTCTTC
TRBJ2-1	-	TRBV6-2/TRBV6-3	few	CASSFPQGKVDNEQFF	TGTGCCAGCAGTTTTCCGCAGGGGAAGGTGGACAATGAGCAGTTCTTC
TRBJ1-5	TRBD1	TRBV20-1	-	CSARVTGGAGQPQHF	TGCAGTGCTAGAGTAACAGGGGGCGCGGGTCAGCCCCAGCATTTT
TRBJ1-6	TRBD1	TRBV20-1	-	CSAPDRGAGSPLHF	TGCAGTGCTCCTGACAGGGGGGCCGGTTCACCCCTCCACTTT
TRBJ2-5	-	TRBV5-1	few	CASSLGVQTSWETQYF	TGCGCCAGCAGCTTGGGGGTTCAGACTTCTTGGGAGACCCAGTACTTC
TRBJ2-1	TRBD2	TRBV11-2	few	CASSSRRGGYNEQFF	TGTGCCAGCAGTTCCAGGAGGGGAGGGTACAATGAGCAGTTCTTC
TRBJ1-2	-	TRBV6-5	few	CATTDPAGGEGYGYTF	TGTGCCACCACCGATCCGGCTGGGGGCGAAGGCTATGGCTACACCTTC
TRBJ1-1	TRBD1	TRBV19	-	CASRRDRYSDTEAFF	TGTGCCAGCCGACGGGACAGGTACTCTGACACTGAAGCTTTCTTT
TRBJ2-1	TRBD2	TRBV7-3	-	CASSSTSGGPNEQFF	TGTGCCAGCAGCTCGACTAGCGGGGGCCCCAATGAGCAGTTCTTC
TRBJ1-4	-	TRBV27	-	CASSLQGAEKLFF	TGTGCCAGCAGTTTACAGGGCGCGGAAAAACTGTTTTTT
TRBJ1-2	-	TRBV27	few	CASSLGGGRGYTF	TGTGCCAGCAGTTTAGGGGGAGGCCGCGGCTACACCTTC
TRBJ2-7	TRBD1	TRBV7-2	many	CASSLVGQAYEQYF	TGTGCCAGCAGCTTAGTAGGACAGGCCTACGAGCAGTACTTC
TRBJ2-7	TRBD2	TRBV7-2	many	CAPGGLAPYEQYF	TGTGCCCCGGGGGGACTAGCGCCCTACGAGCAGTACTTC
TRBJ2-2	-	TRBV7-6	-	CASSSDGSTRELFF	TGTGCCAGCAGCTCGGACGGATCTACCAGGGAGCTGTTTTTT
TRBJ1-3	-	TRBV7-2	many	CASSSTVASSGNTIYF	TGTGCCAGCAGCTCGACAGTCGCAAGCTCTGGAAACACCATATATTTT
TRBJ2-3	-	TRBV6-2/TRBV6-3	few	CASSATGWTADTQYF	TGTGCCAGCAGTGCCACGGGGTGGACAGCAGATACGCAGTATTTT
TRBJ2-5	-	TRBV29-1	-	CSVEEGRRETQYF	TGCAGCGTTGAAGAGGGGCGGAGAGAGACCCAGTACTTC
TRBJ1-3	-	TRBV6-5	-	CASSPDGNSGNTIYF	TGTGCCAGCAGTCCCGACGGGAACTCTGGAAACACCATATATTTT
TRBJ1-5	TRBD1	TRBV5-4	-	CASSTGGGLNQPQHF	TGTGCCAGCAGCACCGGAGGGGGCCTAAATCAGCCCCAGCATTTT
TRBJ2-1	-	TRBV14	-	CASSQDQCAGATQFF	TGTGCCAGCAGCCAAGATCAATGTGCGGGGGCGACCCAGTTCTTC
TRBJ2-1	TRBD2	TRBV7-8	many	CASSLKSTSGYNEQFF	TGTGCCAGCAGCTTAAAATCGACTAGCGGATACAATGAGCAGTTCTTC
TRBJ2-1	-	TRBV18	-	CASSPPTLDNEQFF	TGTGCCAGCTCACCCCCAACCCTCGACAATGAGCAGTTCTTC
TRBJ1-1	-	TRBV28	few	CASSGGPITEAFF	TGTGCCAGCAGCGGAGGACCGATTACAGAAGCTTTCTTT
TRBJ1-2	TRBD1	TRBV29-1	-	CSGGQGTSGYTF	TGCAGCGGGGGACAGGGTACCTCTGGCTACACCTTC
TRBJ2-7	-	TRBV7-2	many	CASSLDAALSSYEQYF	TGTGCCAGCAGCTTAGACGCCGCTTTAAGCTCCTACGAGCAGTACTTC
TRBJ2-5	-	TRBV7-9	few	CASSLVDREEETQYF	TGTGCCAGCAGCTTAGTCGACAGGGAGGAGGAGACCCAGTACTTC
TRBJ2-7	TRBD1	TRBV18	-	CASSQTRGEQYF	TGTGCCAGCTCCCAGACCAGGGGGGAGCAGTACTTC
TRBJ2-1	TRBD2	TRBV30	few	CAWSVRPGLALFF	TGTGCCTGGAGCGTCAGACCGGGACTAGCCCTGTTCTTC
TRBJ2-7	-	TRBV29-1	few	CSVESSRYEQYF	TGCAGCGTTGAATCCAGCCGATACGAGCAGTACTTC
TRBJ2-7	-	TRBV7-2	many	CASSLAGPPGEQYF	TGTGCCAGCAGCTTAGCCGGCCCCCCCGGGGAGCAGTACTTC